This T cell receptor beta chain was observed in a study of Ad26.COV2.S vaccination and SARS-CoV-2 variants. Study results and limitations: Among vaccine recipients, spike-specific TCR breadth exceeded that of placebo recipients.

Turning to this clone: The antigen is unknown.

This CDR3 spans 14 amino acids. Trimming left V 1 base short and J 9 bases short, with 16 bases between. Looked up from germline, CDR1 is SGHTA and CDR2 is FQGNSA. Treatment meaning: 19 received Ad26.COV2.S at low or high dose, single or two shots; roughly five received placebo; per-sample allocation not given. Vaccine and placebo recipients were sampled on day 63 after the first injection. Only in-frame clones appear in the TCRdb table, and some are missing; sequencing was by immunoSEQ multiplex PCR. Of 400,000 to 450,000 clones listed, about nine tenths are singletons. This rearrangement joins TRBV7-2 to TRBJ2-7, with D possibly called TRBD1 or TRBD2 (5 bases each). The sequencing here drew on peripheral blood, taken in a trial of Ad26.COV2.S vaccine versus placebo. The source of this sequence is a person aged 18 to 59 who received the Ad26.COV2.S COVID-19 vaccine or a placebo. CDR3 nucleotides: TGTGCCAGCAGCTTAGATTCCGGGACCTCCGCGCAGTACTTC. Protein product: CASSLDSGTSAQYF.